This entry lists 4 T cell receptor beta chains sequenced from one sample in a study of CD8+CD57+ T cells in acquired aplastic anemia. Genomic DNA served as template for TCR beta VDJ and CDR3 profiling. TCRdb fed the reads into MiXCR, producing one record per CDR3 protein. The sample has about 160,000 distinct CDR3 sequences, 40% to 50% seen once; the top ten hold 25% to 35%. Sequenced patients had shown CD8+CD57+ cell expansion by flow cytometry. Sample: sorted CD4+, CD8+, or CD8+CD57+ T cells (not recorded which) from PBMCs. The source of these receptors is a human donor with aplastic anemia.

This clonotype was detected only a few times. The gene calls are TRBV5-1 and TRBJ1-4; D unresolved. Germline-derived CDR1 and CDR2 are SGHRS and YFSETQ. The CDR3 spans 15 residues. With 1 base removed from V and 6 bases from J, the gap between germline ends came to 13 bases. The CDR3 spells CASSLTAGSYEKLFF. The CDR3 DNA reads TGCGCCAGCAGCTTGACGGCGGGGAGTTATGAAAAACTGTTTTTT.

This clonotype was seen only once. The rearrangement uses TRBV25-1 and TRBJ1-3; D remains ambiguous. Per germline, CDR1 MGHDK and CDR2 SYGVNS. The CDR3 length is 16 residues. V lost 2 bases and J lost 3, with 14 bases in between. The CDR3 region has the DNA TGTGCCAGCAGTGAACCGACGGGGAAAAGTGGAAACACCATATATTTT. It translates to CASSEPTGKSGNTIYF.

This clonotype was observed at least ten times. This chain links TRBV20-1 with TRBJ2-7; 10 nucleotides match TRBD2. The V segment lost 1 base and the J segment 4 bases; nucleotides outside the gene matches: 4. CDR1 is DFQATT, CDR2 SNEGSKA, per germline (reference sequence). This CDR3 has 14 amino acids. The CDR3 reads CSARVSSGSYEQYF. DNA for the CDR3: TGCAGTGCTAGAGTATCTAGCGGGAGTTACGAGCAGTACTTC.

This clonotype showed up just a few times. This chain's CDR3 is CATRLESNQPQHF. The DNA of the CDR3 is TGTGCCACTCGTTTAGAGAGTAATCAGCCCCAGCATTTT. The chain has TRBV10-3 and TRBJ1-5; D remains unclear. V shed 10 bases and J shed 4 bases, with 14 bases lying between them. Germline V gives CDR1 ENHRY, CDR2 SYGVKD. The CDR3 consists of 13 residues.